A selection of T cell receptor beta chains follows, all from one sample in a study of shared clonotypes between healthy human individuals. Here immunoSEQ multiplex PCR was the method, and the copy in TCRdb shows in-frame clones only, minus some. The data hold hundreds of thousands of clones, with around 96% observed a single time. Sample: memory CD8+ T cells sorted from blood. These receptors all come from a young man in good health. CDR3s include the opening cysteine and the closing phenylalanine or tryptophan. The D gene is left open where the match is weak. Not every row has a clone size; where given, it reads once, few, many or a size class.

TRBD2	TRBV9	TRBJ2-1	.	CASSVGQREPLLEQFF	TGTGCCAGCAGCGTAGGGCAGCGGGAGCCGCTTCTTGAGCAGTTCTTC
TRBD2	TRBV27	TRBJ2-7	.	CASSLTSGPYEQYF	TGTGCCAGCAGTCTTACTAGCGGACCCTACGAGCAGTACTTC
TRBD1	TRBV6-1	TRBJ2-7	.	CASNGQGGIYEQYF	TGTGCCAGCAATGGACAGGGGGGAATCTACGAGCAGTACTTC
TRBD1	TRBV25-1	TRBJ1-4	.	CASNHRGQTGEKLFF	TGTGCCAGCAACCACAGGGGGCAGACGGGTGAAAAACTGTTTTTT
.	TRBV7-2	TRBJ1-5	once	CASSLAPGELQHF	TGTGCCAGCAGCTTAGCCCCAGGGGAGCTCCAGCATTTT
TRBD1	TRBV7-8	TRBJ2-7	.	CASSPTGGRVSYEQYF	TGTGCCAGCAGCCCAACAGGGGGCAGGGTATCCTACGAGCAGTACTTC
.	TRBV15	TRBJ1-3	.	CATSREFTTMGRWGTIYF	TGTGCCACCAGCAGAGAGTTCACTACAATGGGCCGCTGGGGCACCATATATTTT
TRBD1	TRBV28	TRBJ2-2	once	CASSLIGGGSTGELFF	TGTGCCAGCAGTTTAATAGGGGGCGGAAGCACCGGGGAGCTGTTTTTT
.	TRBV18	TRBJ2-2	.	CASEGNTGELFF	TGTGCCAGCGAGGGGAACACCGGGGAGCTGTTTTTT
.	TRBV19	TRBJ2-7	.	CASSLTPTAYEQYF	TGTGCCAGTAGTTTAACACCAACCGCATACGAGCAGTACTTC
.	TRBV6-6	TRBJ1-3	.	CASSYLGQKGGNTIYF	TGTGCCAGCAGTTACCTCGGACAGAAAGGTGGAAACACCATATATTTT
TRBD2	TRBV6-5	TRBJ2-3	.	CASRFTSGTDTQYF	TGTGCCAGCAGGTTCACTAGCGGCACAGATACGCAGTATTTT
.	TRBV27	TRBJ2-7	.	CASSRVAEGRYEQYF	TGTGCCAGCAGTAGGGTAGCGGAAGGCCGTTACGAGCAGTACTTC
.	TRBV28	TRBJ1-1	.	CASSPSQGNTEAFF	TGTGCCAGCAGTCCGTCACAGGGAAACACTGAAGCTTTCTTT
.	TRBV18	TRBJ2-3	.	CASSPGRSTDTQYF	TGTGCCAGCTCACCGGGACGGAGCACAGATACGCAGTATTTT
.	TRBV7-2	TRBJ2-1	.	CASSASIYNEQFF	TGTGCCAGCAGCGCCTCGATTTACAATGAGCAGTTCTTC
.	TRBV5-1	TRBJ2-1	.	CASSLEGEQFF	TGCGCCAGCAGCTTGGAGGGGGAGCAGTTCTTC
.	TRBV7-4	TRBJ2-2	.	CASIVIRNRGAVF	TGTGCCAGCATCGTTATCCGGAACCGGGGAGCTGTTTTT
TRBD1	TRBV28	TRBJ2-7	.	CASSSPTGPVYEQYF	TGTGCCAGCAGTTCTCCGACAGGGCCCGTCTACGAGCAGTACTTC
.	TRBV5-1	TRBJ2-3	.	CASSSQWADTQYF	TGCGCCAGCAGCTCGCAATGGGCGGATACGCAGTATTTT
.	TRBV30	TRBJ1-5	.	CAWSVRGGQPQHF	TGTGCCTGGAGTGTAAGGGGGGGTCAGCCCCAGCATTTT
TRBD1	TRBV30	TRBJ1-1	once	CAWTRTGFMNTEAFF	TGTGCCTGGACCCGGACAGGGTTTATGAACACTGAAGCTTTCTTT
TRBD2	TRBV7-3	TRBJ2-2	.	CASSLSGRTNTGELFF	TGTGCCAGCAGCTTAAGCGGGAGGACCAACACCGGGGAGCTGTTTTTT
TRBD2	TRBV6-1	TRBJ2-2	once	CASSEYRLAGISNTGELFF	TGTGCCAGCAGTGAATATCGACTAGCGGGAATATCGAACACCGGGGAGCTGTTTTTT
.	TRBV10-3	TRBJ1-5	.	CAISEGRHSNQPQHF	TGTGCCATCAGTGAAGGCAGACATAGCAATCAGCCCCAGCATTTT
.	TRBV9	TRBJ2-3	.	CASSVGPGSTDTQYF	TGTGCCAGCAGCGTAGGACCAGGTAGCACAGATACGCAGTATTTT
.	TRBV5-1	TRBJ2-3	.	CASREGKDTQYF	TGCGCCAGCAGGGAGGGGAAAGATACGCAGTATTTT
.	TRBV5-1	TRBJ2-1	.	CASSPFERGRNEQFF	TGCGCCAGCAGCCCCTTTGAGAGGGGTCGTAATGAGCAGTTCTTC
.	TRBV28	TRBJ2-7	.	CASSRSVGSYEQYF	TGTGCCAGCAGTCGATCTGTCGGGAGCTACGAGCAGTACTTC
TRBD2	TRBV7-8	TRBJ2-1	.	CASSFFPLAGGYNEQFF	TGTGCCAGCAGCTTTTTCCCTCTAGCGGGGGGTTACAATGAGCAGTTCTTC
.	TRBV7-9	TRBJ2-7	.	CASTRQPSYEQYF	TGTGCCAGCACTAGGCAGCCCTCCTACGAGCAGTACTTC
TRBD2	TRBV6-5	TRBJ2-7	.	CASSYGASGTYEQYF	TGTGCCAGCAGTTACGGAGCTAGCGGGACCTACGAGCAGTACTTC
.	TRBV28	TRBJ2-5	.	CASSLQYQETQYF	TGTGCCAGCAGTTTACAGTACCAAGAGACCCAGTACTTC
.	TRBV11-3	TRBJ1-1	.	CASSLVGGTEAFF	TGTGCCAGCAGCTTAGTCGGGGGGACTGAAGCTTTCTTT
.	TRBV6-1	TRBJ2-3	.	CASSRMSDTQYF	TGTGCCAGCAGCAGGATGTCAGATACGCAGTATTTT
.	TRBV4-2	TRBJ2-7	.	CASSQESSYEQYF	TGTGCCAGCAGCCAAGAGTCCTCCTACGAGCAGTACTTC
TRBD2	TRBV7-2	TRBJ2-5	.	CASSLQGGRETQYF	TGTGCCAGCAGCTTACAGGGCGGGAGAGAGACCCAGTACTTC
.	TRBV7-2	TRBJ1-3	.	CASSLAAVRSGNTIYF	TGTGCCAGCAGCTTAGCGGCGGTTCGCTCTGGAAACACCATATATTTT
.	TRBV5-5	TRBJ1-3	once	CASSSTQYSGNTIYF	TGTGCCAGCAGCTCTACACAATACTCTGGAAACACCATATATTTT
TRBD1	TRBV6-5	TRBJ2-7	.	CASSYATGGYEQYF	TGTGCCAGCAGTTACGCGACAGGGGGGTACGAGCAGTACTTC
TRBD1	TRBV18	TRBJ1-4	once	CASSSQDRAGVATNEKLFF	TGTGCCAGCTCATCCCAGGACAGGGCGGGAGTTGCAACTAATGAAAAACTGTTTTTT
.	TRBV4-1	TRBJ1-2	.	CASSRRPNYGYTF	TGCGCCAGCAGCCGCAGGCCTAACTATGGCTACACCTTC
TRBD2	TRBV7-2	TRBJ2-7	.	CASSLTFSGATYEQYF	TGTGCCAGCAGCTTAACTTTTAGCGGGGCTACCTACGAGCAGTACTTC